This TCR beta chain was recovered during a study of blood T cell repertoires in COVID-19. Study information: Donors in the United States, Italy and Spain gave samples during acute or convalescent COVID-19.

Per the germline V gene, CDR1 is SGHAT and CDR2 is FQNNGV. After removal of 5 bases from V and 1 base from J, the junction contained 4 bases not matched to a gene. The CDR3 has 15 amino acids. This clone was seen a handful of times. Categorization into cohorts depended on clinical history that participants reported. Assay: immunoSEQ multiplex PCR; the TCRdb copy retains only in-frame clones and omits some. The top ten clones hold 2% to 2.5% of a sample with under 300,000 clones, 85% to 90% of them seen once. The chain is built from TRBV11-2 and TRBJ2-2; 7 bases match TRBD1. Sequencing input: PBMCs or T cells enriched from blood (not recorded which). This TCR was recovered from a woman aged 60-70 years in a cohort exposed to, infected with or recovered from COVID-19 (not recorded which). As DNA, the CDR3 is TGTGCCAGCAGCCCAAGGGGGCGGAACACCGGGGAGCTGTTTTTT. It encodes CASSPRGRNTGELFF.